This is a list of T cell receptor beta chains from one sample in a study of beta chain features in type 1 diabetes. TCRdb keeps only in-frame clones here, not all; method: immunoSEQ multiplex PCR. Of 150,000 to 200,000 clones listed, roughly 65% are singletons. The sequencing sample was made of naive CD4+ T cells from blood. The receptors shown here come from a man younger than 45 with type 1 diabetes. CDR3s include the opening cysteine and the closing phenylalanine or tryptophan. The D gene is left open where the match is weak. Only some rows state a clone size, as once, few, many or a class for expanded clones.

V gene: TRBV18; clone size: NA; J gene: TRBJ2-3; D gene: NA; CDR3 DNA: TGTGCCAGCTCAACCCCCGGGAGCACAGATACGCAGTATTTT; CDR3 protein: CASSTPGSTDTQYF
V gene: TRBV5-1; clone size: NA; J gene: TRBJ2-7; D gene: NA; CDR3 DNA: TGCGCCAGCTCCCGGCTACAGGGTACCTACGAGCAGTACTTC; CDR3 protein: CASSRLQGTYEQYF
V gene: TRBV28; clone size: few; J gene: TRBJ2-5; D gene: NA; CDR3 DNA: TGTGCCAGCAGTTTGAACGGGGGATCGTACCAAGAGACCCAGTACTTC; CDR3 protein: CASSLNGGSYQETQYF
V gene: TRBV9; clone size: NA; J gene: TRBJ1-3; D gene: NA; CDR3 DNA: TGTGCCAGCAGCGTACAGGCGAACTCTGGAAACACCATATATTTT; CDR3 protein: CASSVQANSGNTIYF
V gene: TRBV30; clone size: NA; J gene: TRBJ1-1; D gene: TRBD1; CDR3 DNA: TGTGCCGGTAACAGGGGGATGAACACTGAAGCTTTCTTT; CDR3 protein: CAGNRGMNTEAFF
V gene: TRBV29-1; clone size: NA; J gene: TRBJ1-2; D gene: NA; CDR3 DNA: TGCAGCGTTGAAGGCGACGGGGGTAACTATGGCTACACCTTC; CDR3 protein: CSVEGDGGNYGYTF
V gene: TRBV29-1; clone size: NA; J gene: TRBJ1-1; D gene: NA; CDR3 DNA: TGCAGCGTTGGACATCCAGGGCTCATGAACACTGAAGCTTTCTTT; CDR3 protein: CSVGHPGLMNTEAFF
V gene: TRBV7-2; clone size: NA; J gene: TRBJ2-3; D gene: NA; CDR3 DNA: TGTGCCAGCAGCTTATTTTCAGATACGCAGTATTTT; CDR3 protein: CASSLFSDTQYF
V gene: TRBV7-9; clone size: NA; J gene: TRBJ1-6; D gene: NA; CDR3 DNA: TGTGCCAGCAGCTTGAGGGGTCTGAATTCACCCCTCCACTTT; CDR3 protein: CASSLRGLNSPLHF
V gene: TRBV27; clone size: NA; J gene: TRBJ2-7; D gene: NA; CDR3 DNA: TGTGCCAGCAGTTCGGGAGCGGGCCAGCCCTACGAGCAGTACTTC; CDR3 protein: CASSSGAGQPYEQYF
V gene: TRBV6-6; clone size: NA; J gene: TRBJ2-3; D gene: TRBD1; CDR3 DNA: TGTGCCAGCAGTTACGATAGGACAGGGAGCACAGATACGCAGTATTTT; CDR3 protein: CASSYDRTGSTDTQYF
V gene: TRBV7-9; clone size: once; J gene: TRBJ2-5; D gene: TRBD2; CDR3 DNA: TGTGCCAGCAGCTTGACGAAGCGGGGCCTTCAAGAGACCCAGTACTTC; CDR3 protein: CASSLTKRGLQETQYF
V gene: TRBV18; clone size: NA; J gene: TRBJ2-5; D gene: NA; CDR3 DNA: TGTGCCAGCTCACTAAGCCCCGGGACAAACAAAGAGACCCAGTACTTC; CDR3 protein: CASSLSPGTNKETQYF
V gene: TRBV18; clone size: few; J gene: TRBJ2-7; D gene: NA; CDR3 DNA: TGTGCCAGCTCACCGAGCCAGGGGTACGAGCAGTACTTC; CDR3 protein: CASSPSQGYEQYF
V gene: TRBV9; clone size: NA; J gene: TRBJ1-6; D gene: NA; CDR3 DNA: TGTGCCAGCAGTTTGGACAGCCATAATTCACCCCTCCACTTT; CDR3 protein: CASSLDSHNSPLHF
V gene: TRBV5-1; clone size: NA; J gene: TRBJ2-5; D gene: NA; CDR3 DNA: TGCGCCAGCAGCTTGGAGTCAGTACTCCAAGAGACCCAGTACTTC; CDR3 protein: CASSLESVLQETQYF
V gene: TRBV25-1; clone size: NA; J gene: TRBJ2-7; D gene: NA; CDR3 DNA: TGTGCCAGCAGGGAACAGGGTCCCGAGCAGTACTTC; CDR3 protein: CASREQGPEQYF
V gene: TRBV4-3; clone size: NA; J gene: TRBJ2-1; D gene: NA; CDR3 DNA: TGCGCCAGCAGCCACCAAGACAGGGAGCAGTTCTTC; CDR3 protein: CASSHQDREQFF
V gene: TRBV29-1; clone size: NA; J gene: TRBJ2-1; D gene: NA; CDR3 DNA: TGCAGCGTTGCTCACTACAATGAGCAGTTCTTC; CDR3 protein: CSVAHYNEQFF
V gene: TRBV5-4; clone size: NA; J gene: TRBJ2-7; D gene: NA; CDR3 DNA: TGTGCCAGCACTTGGGCGGAGAGGCAGTACTTC; CDR3 protein: CASTWAERQYF
V gene: TRBV9; clone size: NA; J gene: TRBJ1-2; D gene: TRBD1; CDR3 DNA: TGTGCCAGCAGCCCCAAGGGACAGGGTGGGGGAGCTTATGGCTACACCTTC; CDR3 protein: CASSPKGQGGGAYGYTF
V gene: TRBV30; clone size: NA; J gene: TRBJ1-2; D gene: NA; CDR3 DNA: TGTGCCTGGACTCCAGGACAGTACGCTGGCTACACCTTC; CDR3 protein: CAWTPGQYAGYTF
V gene: TRBV4-3; clone size: NA; J gene: TRBJ2-3; D gene: NA; CDR3 DNA: TGCGCCAGCAGCCAAGATTTCCTCGGAGATACGCAGTATTTT; CDR3 protein: CASSQDFLGDTQYF
V gene: TRBV11-2; clone size: NA; J gene: TRBJ2-7; D gene: NA; CDR3 DNA: TGTGCCAGCAGCTTACCTCAATCCGAGCAGTACTTC; CDR3 protein: CASSLPQSEQYF
V gene: TRBV30; clone size: few; J gene: TRBJ2-3; D gene: NA; CDR3 DNA: TGTGCCTGGAGTTCCGGGGCTGATACGCAGTATTTT; CDR3 protein: CAWSSGADTQYF
V gene: TRBV29-1; clone size: NA; J gene: TRBJ2-7; D gene: TRBD1; CDR3 DNA: TGCAGCGTTGAAGATCCGGCAGGGGGACGCTACGAGCAGTACTTC; CDR3 protein: CSVEDPAGGRYEQYF
V gene: TRBV15; clone size: NA; J gene: TRBJ2-3; D gene: TRBD2; CDR3 DNA: TGTGCCACCAGCGTAGGGACTAGTCCTGGCACAGATACGCAGTATTTT; CDR3 protein: CATSVGTSPGTDTQYF
V gene: TRBV29-1; clone size: NA; J gene: TRBJ1-3; D gene: NA; CDR3 DNA: TGCAGCGTTGGCACAGGCTCTGGAAACACCATATATTTT; CDR3 protein: CSVGTGSGNTIYF
V gene: TRBV30; clone size: NA; J gene: TRBJ2-6; D gene: NA; CDR3 DNA: TGTGCCTTGGAGGGCCCTTCTGGGGCCAACGTCCTGACTTTC; CDR3 protein: CALEGPSGANVLTF
V gene: TRBV11-2; clone size: NA; J gene: TRBJ1-4; D gene: NA; CDR3 DNA: TGTGCCAGCAGCCAGGGGATCGGTAATGAAAAACTGTTTTTT; CDR3 protein: CASSQGIGNEKLFF
V gene: TRBV9; clone size: once; J gene: TRBJ2-5; D gene: NA; CDR3 DNA: TGTGCCAGCAGCGAGACCCCAGGGCCCGAGACCCAGTACTTC; CDR3 protein: CASSETPGPETQYF
V gene: TRBV14; clone size: NA; J gene: TRBJ2-2; D gene: TRBD1; CDR3 DNA: TGTGCCAGCAGGATGACAGGGATTAACACCGGGGAGCTGTTTTTT; CDR3 protein: CASRMTGINTGELFF
V gene: TRBV9; clone size: NA; J gene: TRBJ2-3; D gene: NA; CDR3 DNA: TGTGCCAGCAATCTCCGAGGGCCAGATACGCAGTATTTT; CDR3 protein: CASNLRGPDTQYF
V gene: TRBV7-2; clone size: NA; J gene: TRBJ2-7; D gene: NA; CDR3 DNA: TGTGCCAGCAGCTTACGACGAATCTACGAGCAGTACTTC; CDR3 protein: CASSLRRIYEQYF
V gene: TRBV30; clone size: NA; J gene: TRBJ2-7; D gene: NA; CDR3 DNA: TGTGCCTGGAGTAGGGGACGTACCTACGAGCAGTACTTC; CDR3 protein: CAWSRGRTYEQYF
V gene: TRBV5-1; clone size: NA; J gene: TRBJ2-7; D gene: NA; CDR3 DNA: TGCGCCAGCAGCCAACGGATAGGCGACGAGCAGTACTTC; CDR3 protein: CASSQRIGDEQYF
V gene: TRBV9; clone size: NA; J gene: TRBJ2-5; D gene: NA; CDR3 DNA: TGTGCCAGCAGCCTCCGTCCCCAGGAAGAGACCCAGTACTTC; CDR3 protein: CASSLRPQEETQYF
V gene: TRBV7-9; clone size: NA; J gene: TRBJ2-4; D gene: NA; CDR3 DNA: TGTGCCAGCAGCTGGCTTACAAAAGCCAAAAACATTCAGTACTTC; CDR3 protein: CASSWLTKAKNIQYF
V gene: TRBV4-1; clone size: NA; J gene: TRBJ1-4; D gene: NA; CDR3 DNA: TGCGCCAGCAGCCAAGCCGGGTCTACTAATGAAAAACTGTTTTTT; CDR3 protein: CASSQAGSTNEKLFF
V gene: TRBV30; clone size: few; J gene: TRBJ2-7; D gene: NA; CDR3 DNA: TGTGCCTGGAGTGTATCACGGCACTACGAGCAGTACTTC; CDR3 protein: CAWSVSRHYEQYF
V gene: TRBV9; clone size: once; J gene: TRBJ2-1; D gene: TRBD2; CDR3 DNA: TGTGCCAGCAGCGTTAATTCCGGGACTAGTCATTGGGATGAGCAGTTCTTC; CDR3 protein: CASSVNSGTSHWDEQFF
V gene: TRBV15; clone size: NA; J gene: TRBJ1-1; D gene: NA; CDR3 DNA: TGTGCCACCAGCCCCCGACCCATGAACACTGAAGCTTTCTTT; CDR3 protein: CATSPRPMNTEAFF
V gene: TRBV7-2; clone size: NA; J gene: TRBJ1-1; D gene: NA; CDR3 DNA: TGTGCCAGCAGCCCCGGGCCGTCCACTGAAGCTTTCTTT; CDR3 protein: CASSPGPSTEAFF
V gene: TRBV11-2; clone size: NA; J gene: TRBJ2-1; D gene: NA; CDR3 DNA: TGTGCCAGCAGCTTAGCACTCTACAATGAGCAGTTCTTC; CDR3 protein: CASSLALYNEQFF
V gene: TRBV23-1; clone size: few; J gene: TRBJ2-2; D gene: TRBD2; CDR3 DNA: TGCGCCAGCAGCCCGGGACTAGCGAACACCGGGGAGCTGTTTTTT; CDR3 protein: CASSPGLANTGELFF
V gene: TRBV29-1; clone size: NA; J gene: TRBJ1-1; D gene: TRBD1; CDR3 DNA: TGCAGCGTCGGAGACAGGGTTCGTGAAGCTTTCTTT; CDR3 protein: CSVGDRVREAFF
V gene: TRBV30; clone size: NA; J gene: TRBJ2-1; D gene: NA; CDR3 DNA: TGTGCCTGGAGGGCCGGGATGAGCCGCAATGAGCAGTTCTTC; CDR3 protein: CAWRAGMSRNEQFF